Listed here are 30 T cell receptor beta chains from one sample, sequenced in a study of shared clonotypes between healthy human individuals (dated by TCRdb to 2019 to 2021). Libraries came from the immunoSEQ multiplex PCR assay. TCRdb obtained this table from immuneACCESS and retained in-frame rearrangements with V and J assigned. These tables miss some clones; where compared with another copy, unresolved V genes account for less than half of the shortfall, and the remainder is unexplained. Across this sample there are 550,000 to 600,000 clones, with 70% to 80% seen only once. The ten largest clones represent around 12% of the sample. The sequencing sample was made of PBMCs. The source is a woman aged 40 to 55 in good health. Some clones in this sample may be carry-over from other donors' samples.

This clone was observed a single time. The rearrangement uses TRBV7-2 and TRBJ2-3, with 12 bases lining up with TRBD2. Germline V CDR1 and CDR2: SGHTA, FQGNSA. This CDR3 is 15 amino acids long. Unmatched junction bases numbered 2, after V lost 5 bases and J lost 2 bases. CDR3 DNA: TGTGCCAGCAGCCGGACTAGCGGGGACACAGATACGCAGTATTTT. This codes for CASSRTSGDTDTQYF.

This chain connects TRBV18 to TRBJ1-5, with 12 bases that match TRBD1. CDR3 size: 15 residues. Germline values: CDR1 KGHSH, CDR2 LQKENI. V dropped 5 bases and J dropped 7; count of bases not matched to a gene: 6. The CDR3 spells CASSMGQGAVQPQHF. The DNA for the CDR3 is TGTGCCAGCTCAATGGGACAGGGGGCTGTCCAGCCCCAGCATTTT.

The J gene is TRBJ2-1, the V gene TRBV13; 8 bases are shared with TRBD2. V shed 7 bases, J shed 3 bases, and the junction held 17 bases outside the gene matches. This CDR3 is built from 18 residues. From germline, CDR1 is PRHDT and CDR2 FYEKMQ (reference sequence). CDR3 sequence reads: CASNPRRGDAGNYNEQFF. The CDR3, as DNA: TGTGCCAGCAACCCCCGGCGGGGGGACGCTGGAAACTACAATGAGCAGTTCTTC.

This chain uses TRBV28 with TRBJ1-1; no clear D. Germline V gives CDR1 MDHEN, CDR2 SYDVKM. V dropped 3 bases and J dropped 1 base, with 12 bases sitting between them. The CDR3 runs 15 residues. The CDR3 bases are TGTGCCAGCAGTTTTACGCCTCCTGAGAACACTGAAGCTTTCTTT. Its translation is CASSFTPPENTEAFF.

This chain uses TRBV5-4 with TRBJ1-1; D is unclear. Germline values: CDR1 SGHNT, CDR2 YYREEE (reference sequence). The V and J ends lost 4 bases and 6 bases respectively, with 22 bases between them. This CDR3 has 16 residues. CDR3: CASSPSLLRARAEAFF. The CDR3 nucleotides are TGTGCCAGCAGCCCATCACTTTTAAGGGCGAGGGCTGAAGCTTTCTTT.

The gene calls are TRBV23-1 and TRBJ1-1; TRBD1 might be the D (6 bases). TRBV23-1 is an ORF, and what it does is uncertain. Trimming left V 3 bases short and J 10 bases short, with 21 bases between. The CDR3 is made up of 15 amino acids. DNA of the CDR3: TGCGCCAGCAGTCAGAAACCGGAGTACAGGGACCGAGCTTTCTTT. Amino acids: CASSQKPEYRDRAFF.

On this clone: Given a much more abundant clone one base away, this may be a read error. CDR3 residues: CSAESGHAGTNEKLFF. The CDR3 DNA is TGCAGCGCTGAATCAGGTCACGCCGGGACTAATGAAAAACTGTTTTTT. This chain uses TRBV29-1 with TRBJ1-4; D is ambiguous. Germline V lookup: CDR1 SQVTM, CDR2 ANQGSEA. The CDR3 runs 16 residues.

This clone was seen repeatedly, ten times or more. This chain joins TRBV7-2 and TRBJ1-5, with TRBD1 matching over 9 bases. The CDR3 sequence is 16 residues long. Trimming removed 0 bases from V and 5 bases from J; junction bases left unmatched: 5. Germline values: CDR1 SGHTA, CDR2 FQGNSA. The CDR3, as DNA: TGTGCCAGCAGCTTAGCTTTTACAGGGGGCGATCAGCCCCAGCATTTT. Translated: CASSLAFTGGDQPQHF.

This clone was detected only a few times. The CDR3 sequence: CASSLAANEKLFF. Here the CDR3 DNA reads TGTGCCAGCAGCTTAGCCGCTAATGAAAAACTGTTTTTT. This chain links TRBV11-1 with TRBJ1-4; the D is unclear. The CDR3 is made up of 13 amino acids. V was cut by 0 bases and J by 3 bases, with 2 bases left in between. CDR1 and CDR2 (germline): SGHAT, FQDESV (reference sequence).

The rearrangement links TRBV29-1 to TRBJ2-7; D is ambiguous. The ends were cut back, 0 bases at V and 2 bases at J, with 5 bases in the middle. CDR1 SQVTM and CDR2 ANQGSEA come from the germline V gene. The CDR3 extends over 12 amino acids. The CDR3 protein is CSVEDPTYEQYF. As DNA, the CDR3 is TGCAGCGTTGAAGACCCCACCTACGAGCAGTACTTC.

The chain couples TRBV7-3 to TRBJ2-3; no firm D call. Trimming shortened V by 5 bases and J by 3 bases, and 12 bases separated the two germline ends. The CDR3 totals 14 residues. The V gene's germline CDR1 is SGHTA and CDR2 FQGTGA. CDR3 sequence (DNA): TGTGCCAGCAGCCTAAACTCAGATACAGATACGCAGTATTTT. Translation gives CASSLNSDTDTQYF. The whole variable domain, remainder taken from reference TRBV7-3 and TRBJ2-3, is GAGVSQTPSNKVTEKGKYVELRCDPISGHTALYWYRQSLGQGPEFLIYFQGTGAADDSGLPNDRFFAVRPEGSVSTLKIQRTERGDSAVYLCASSLNSDTDTQYFGPGTRLTVL.

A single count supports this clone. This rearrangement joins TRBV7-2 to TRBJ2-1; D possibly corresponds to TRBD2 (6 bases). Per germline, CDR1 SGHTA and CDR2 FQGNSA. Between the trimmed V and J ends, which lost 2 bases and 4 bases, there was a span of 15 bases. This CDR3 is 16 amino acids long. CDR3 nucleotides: TGTGCCAGCAGCTTAACGGGAGTAGGTTTTTACAATGAGCAGTTCTTC. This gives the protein CASSLTGVGFYNEQFF.

For the CDR3, the DNA is TGTGCCAGCAGAGGGGAAGGCAATCAGCCCCAGCATTTT. This translates into CASRGEGNQPQHF. V and J are TRBV6-6 and TRBJ1-5; a weak D match, TRBD1 (5 bases). In germline, CDR1 is MNHNY, CDR2 SVGAGI (reference sequence). Between the trimmed V and J ends, which lost 6 bases and 2 bases, there was a span of 8 bases. The CDR3 has 13 residues.

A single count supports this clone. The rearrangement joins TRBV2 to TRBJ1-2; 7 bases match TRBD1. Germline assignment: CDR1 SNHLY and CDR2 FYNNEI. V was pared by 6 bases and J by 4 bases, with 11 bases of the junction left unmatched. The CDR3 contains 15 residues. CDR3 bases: TGTGCCAGCAGCGTGACAGGGACTCTGACCTATGGCTACACCTTC. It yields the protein CASSVTGTLTYGYTF.

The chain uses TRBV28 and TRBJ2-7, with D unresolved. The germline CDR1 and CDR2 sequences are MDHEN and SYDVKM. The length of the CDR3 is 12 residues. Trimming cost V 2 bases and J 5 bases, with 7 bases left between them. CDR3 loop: CASSLMGNEQYF. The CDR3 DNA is TGTGCCAGCAGTTTAATGGGTAACGAGCAGTACTTC.

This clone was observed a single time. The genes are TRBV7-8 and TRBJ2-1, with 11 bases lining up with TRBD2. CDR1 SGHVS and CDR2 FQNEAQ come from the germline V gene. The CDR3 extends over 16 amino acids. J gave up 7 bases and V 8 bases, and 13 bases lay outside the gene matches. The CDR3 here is CASAPLTSGITNEQFF. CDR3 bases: TGTGCCAGCGCCCCACTGACTAGCGGGATTACTAATGAGCAGTTCTTC.

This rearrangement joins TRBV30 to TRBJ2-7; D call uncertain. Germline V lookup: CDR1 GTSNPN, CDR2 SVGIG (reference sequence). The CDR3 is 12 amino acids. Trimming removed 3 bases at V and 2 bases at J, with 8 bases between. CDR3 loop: CAWRTGPYEQYF. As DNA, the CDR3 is TGTGCCTGGAGGACTGGGCCCTACGAGCAGTACTTC.

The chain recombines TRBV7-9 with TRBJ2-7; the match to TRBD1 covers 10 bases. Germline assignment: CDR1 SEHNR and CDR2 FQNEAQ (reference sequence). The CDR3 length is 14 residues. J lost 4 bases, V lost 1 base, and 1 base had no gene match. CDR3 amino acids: CASSLVGQGYEQYF. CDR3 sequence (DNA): TGTGCCAGCAGCTTAGTGGGACAGGGGTACGAGCAGTACTTC.

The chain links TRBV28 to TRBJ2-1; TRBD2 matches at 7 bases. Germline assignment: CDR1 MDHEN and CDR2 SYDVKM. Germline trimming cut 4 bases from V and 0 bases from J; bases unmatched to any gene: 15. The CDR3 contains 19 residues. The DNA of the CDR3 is TGTGCCAGCAGTTCCTCCCGGGCTAGCGGAACTGGCTCCTACAATGAGCAGTTCTTC. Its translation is CASSSSRASGTGSYNEQFF. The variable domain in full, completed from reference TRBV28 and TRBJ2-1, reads DVKVTQSSRYLVKRTGEKVFLECVQDMDHENMFWYRQDPGLGLRLIYFSYDVKMKEKGDIPEGYSVSREKKERFSLILESASTNQTSMYLCASSSSRASGTGSYNEQFFGPGTRLTVL.

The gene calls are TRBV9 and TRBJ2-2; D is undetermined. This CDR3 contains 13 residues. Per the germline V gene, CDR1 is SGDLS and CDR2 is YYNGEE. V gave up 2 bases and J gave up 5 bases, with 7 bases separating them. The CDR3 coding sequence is TGTGCCAGCAGCGTTCTTTTGACCGGGGAGCTGTTTTTT. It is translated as CASSVLLTGELFF.

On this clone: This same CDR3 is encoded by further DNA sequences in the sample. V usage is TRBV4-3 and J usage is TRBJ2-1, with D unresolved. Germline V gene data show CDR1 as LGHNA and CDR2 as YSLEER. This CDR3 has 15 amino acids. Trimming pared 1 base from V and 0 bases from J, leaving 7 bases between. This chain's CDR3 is CASSQGPSSYNEQFF. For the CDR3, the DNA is TGCGCCAGCAGCCAAGGACCCAGCTCCTACAATGAGCAGTTCTTC.

The CDR3 DNA reads TGTGCCAGCAGCTCCACGGGCGGTCCCTACGAGCAGTACTTC. Its protein is CASSSTGGPYEQYF. This chain links TRBV11-2 with TRBJ2-7; no definite D call. The CDR3 runs to 14 residues. Germline V CDR1 and CDR2: SGHAT, FQNNGV. V shed 4 bases and J shed 2 bases, with 12 bases lying between them.

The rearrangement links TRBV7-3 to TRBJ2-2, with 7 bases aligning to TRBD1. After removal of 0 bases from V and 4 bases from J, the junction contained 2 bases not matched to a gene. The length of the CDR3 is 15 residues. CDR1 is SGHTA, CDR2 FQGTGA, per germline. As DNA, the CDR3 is TGTGCCAGCAGCTTAACACAGGGGATCACCGGGGAGCTGTTTTTT. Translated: CASSLTQGITGELFF. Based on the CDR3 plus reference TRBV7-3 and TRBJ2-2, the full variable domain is GAGVSQTPSNKVTEKGKYVELRCDPISGHTALYWYRQSLGQGPEFLIYFQGTGAADDSGLPNDRFFAVRPEGSVSTLKIQRTERGDSAVYLCASSLTQGITGELFFGEGSRLTVL.

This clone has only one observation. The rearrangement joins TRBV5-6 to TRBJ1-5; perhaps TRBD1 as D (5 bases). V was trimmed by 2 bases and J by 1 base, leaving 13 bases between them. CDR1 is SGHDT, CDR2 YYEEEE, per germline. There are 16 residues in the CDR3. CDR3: CASSFRRGRSNQPQHF. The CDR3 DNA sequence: TGTGCCAGCAGCTTTCGGAGGGGTAGAAGCAATCAGCCCCAGCATTTT. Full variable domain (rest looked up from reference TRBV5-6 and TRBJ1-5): DAGVTQSPTHLIKTRGQQVTLRCSPKSGHDTVSWYQQALGQGPQFIFQYYEEEERQRGNFPDRFSGHQFPNYSSELNVNALLLGDSALYLCASSFRRGRSNQPQHFGDGTRLSIL.

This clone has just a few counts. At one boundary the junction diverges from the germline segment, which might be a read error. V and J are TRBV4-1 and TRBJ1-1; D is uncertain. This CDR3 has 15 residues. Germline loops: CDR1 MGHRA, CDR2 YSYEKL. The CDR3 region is CASSQTTLTNTEAFF. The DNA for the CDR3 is TGTGCCAGCAGCCAGACGACTTTAACGAACACTGAAGCTTTCTTT.

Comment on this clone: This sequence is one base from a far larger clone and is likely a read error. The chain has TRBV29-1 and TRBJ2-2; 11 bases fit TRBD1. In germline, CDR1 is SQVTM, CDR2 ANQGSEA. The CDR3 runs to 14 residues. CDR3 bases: TGCAGCGTCGGGACAGGGGGGAACGCCGGGGAGCTGTTTTTT. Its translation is CSVGTGGNAGELFF.

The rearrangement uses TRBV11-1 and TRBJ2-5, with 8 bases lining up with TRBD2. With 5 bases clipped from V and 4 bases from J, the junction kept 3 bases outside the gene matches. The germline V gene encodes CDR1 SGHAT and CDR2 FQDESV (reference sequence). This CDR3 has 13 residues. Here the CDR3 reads CASSRGLGETQYF. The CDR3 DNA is TGTGCCAGCAGCAGGGGACTAGGAGAGACCCAGTACTTC.

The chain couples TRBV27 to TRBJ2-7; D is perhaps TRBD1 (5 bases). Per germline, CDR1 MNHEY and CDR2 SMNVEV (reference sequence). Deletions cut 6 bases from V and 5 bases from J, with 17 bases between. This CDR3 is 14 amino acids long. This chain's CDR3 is CASSPDSPDDEQYF. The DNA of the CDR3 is TGTGCCAGCAGCCCAGACAGTCCCGACGACGAGCAGTACTTC.

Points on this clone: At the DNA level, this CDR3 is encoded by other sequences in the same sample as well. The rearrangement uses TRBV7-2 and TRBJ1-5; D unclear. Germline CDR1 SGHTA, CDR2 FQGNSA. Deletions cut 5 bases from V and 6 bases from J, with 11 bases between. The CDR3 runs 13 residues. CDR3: CASSLQGSQPQHF. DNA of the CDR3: TGTGCCAGCAGCCTACAAGGGAGTCAGCCCCAGCATTTT.

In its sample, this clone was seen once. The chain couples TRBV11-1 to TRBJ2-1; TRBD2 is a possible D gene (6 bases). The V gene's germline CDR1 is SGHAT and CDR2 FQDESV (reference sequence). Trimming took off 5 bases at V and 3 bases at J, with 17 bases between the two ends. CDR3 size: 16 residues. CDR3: CASSRRLGRYYNEQFF. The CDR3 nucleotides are TGTGCCAGCAGCCGACGACTAGGGAGGTACTACAATGAGCAGTTCTTC.